This T cell receptor beta chain was identified in a study of blood T cell repertoires in COVID-19. The CDR3 has 13 amino acids. V was clipped by 2 bases and J by 5 bases, with 10 bases between them. Germline V gives CDR1 SGDLS, CDR2 YYNGEE. In the authors' workflow: The authors estimated nucleated cell counts from reference gene primer amplification. The protocol was immunoSEQ multiplex PCR, while the TCRdb copy is restricted to in-frame clones and leaves out a portion. The DNA gave D and trimming, while V, J and clone size come from that table. The sample includes a few hundred thousand clones, about 78% of them seen just once.

The chain has TRBV9 and TRBJ2-5; D is perhaps TRBD1 (6 bases). Sequencing was carried out using peripheral blood. This TCR came from a woman aged 70-85 years with acute or convalescent COVID-19. CDR3 loop: CASSVGTIETQYF. As DNA, the CDR3 is TGTGCCAGCAGCGTGGGGACAATTGAGACCCAGTACTTC.